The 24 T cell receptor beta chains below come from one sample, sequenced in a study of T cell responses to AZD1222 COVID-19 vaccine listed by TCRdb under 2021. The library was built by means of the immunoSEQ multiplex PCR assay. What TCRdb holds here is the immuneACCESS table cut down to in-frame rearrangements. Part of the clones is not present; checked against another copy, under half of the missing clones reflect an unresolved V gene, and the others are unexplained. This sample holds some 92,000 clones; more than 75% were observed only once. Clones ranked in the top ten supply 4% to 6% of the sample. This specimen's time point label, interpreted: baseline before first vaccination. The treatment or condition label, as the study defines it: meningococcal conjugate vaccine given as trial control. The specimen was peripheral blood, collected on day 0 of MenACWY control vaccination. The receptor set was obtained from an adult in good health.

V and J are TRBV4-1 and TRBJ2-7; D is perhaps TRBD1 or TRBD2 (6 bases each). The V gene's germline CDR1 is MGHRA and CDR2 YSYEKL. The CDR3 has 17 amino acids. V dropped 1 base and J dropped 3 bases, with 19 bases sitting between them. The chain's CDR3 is CASSQGVGGTSHYEQYF. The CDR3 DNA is TGCGCCAGCAGCCAAGGTGTTGGCGGGACATCCCACTACGAGCAGTACTTC.

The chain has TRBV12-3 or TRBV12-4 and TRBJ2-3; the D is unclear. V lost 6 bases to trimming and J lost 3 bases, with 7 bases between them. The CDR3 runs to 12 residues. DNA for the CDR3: TGTGCCAGCAGCCATGAGACAGATACGCAGTATTTT. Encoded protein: CASSHETDTQYF.

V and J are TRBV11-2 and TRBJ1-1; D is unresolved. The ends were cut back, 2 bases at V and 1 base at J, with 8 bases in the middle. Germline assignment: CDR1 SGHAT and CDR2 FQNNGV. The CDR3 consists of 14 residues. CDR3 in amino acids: CASSLMSGNTEAFF. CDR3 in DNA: TGTGCCAGCAGCTTAATGTCGGGGAACACTGAAGCTTTCTTT.

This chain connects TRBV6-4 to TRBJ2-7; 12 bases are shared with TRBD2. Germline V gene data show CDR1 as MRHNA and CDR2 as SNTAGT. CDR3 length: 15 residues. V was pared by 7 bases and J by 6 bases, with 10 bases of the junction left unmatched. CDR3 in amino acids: CASNSSGRALAEQYF. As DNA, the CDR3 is TGTGCCAGCAATTCTAGCGGGAGGGCCCTCGCCGAGCAGTACTTC.

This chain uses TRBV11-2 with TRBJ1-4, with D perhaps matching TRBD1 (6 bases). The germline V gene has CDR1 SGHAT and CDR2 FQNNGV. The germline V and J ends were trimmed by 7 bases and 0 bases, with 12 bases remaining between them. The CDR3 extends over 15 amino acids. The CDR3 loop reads CASTGQLATNEKLFF. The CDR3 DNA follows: TGTGCCAGCACCGGACAGCTGGCAACTAATGAAAAACTGTTTTTT.

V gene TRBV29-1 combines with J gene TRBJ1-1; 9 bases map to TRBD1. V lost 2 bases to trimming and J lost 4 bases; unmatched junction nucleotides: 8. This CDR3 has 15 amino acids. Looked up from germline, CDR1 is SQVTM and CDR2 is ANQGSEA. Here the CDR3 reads CSVEIGLQGATEAFF. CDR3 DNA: TGCAGCGTTGAAATTGGCCTACAGGGGGCCACTGAAGCTTTCTTT.

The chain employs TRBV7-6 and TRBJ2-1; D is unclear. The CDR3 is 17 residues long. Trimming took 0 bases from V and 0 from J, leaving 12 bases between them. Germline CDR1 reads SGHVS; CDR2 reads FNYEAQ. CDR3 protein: CASSLAPQMSSYNEQFF. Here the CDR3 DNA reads TGTGCCAGCAGCTTAGCGCCCCAGATGAGCTCCTACAATGAGCAGTTCTTC.

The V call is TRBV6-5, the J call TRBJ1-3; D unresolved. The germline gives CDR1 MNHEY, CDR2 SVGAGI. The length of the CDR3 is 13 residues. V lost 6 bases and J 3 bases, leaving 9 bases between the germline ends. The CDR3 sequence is CASRDLSGNTIYF. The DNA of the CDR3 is TGTGCCAGCAGGGACCTTAGTGGAAACACCATATATTTT.

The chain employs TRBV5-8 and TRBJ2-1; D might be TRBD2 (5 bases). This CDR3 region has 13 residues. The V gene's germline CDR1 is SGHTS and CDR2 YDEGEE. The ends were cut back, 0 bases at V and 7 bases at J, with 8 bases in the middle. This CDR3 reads CASSLERMNEQFF. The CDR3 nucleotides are TGTGCCAGCAGCTTGGAGCGGATGAATGAGCAGTTCTTC.

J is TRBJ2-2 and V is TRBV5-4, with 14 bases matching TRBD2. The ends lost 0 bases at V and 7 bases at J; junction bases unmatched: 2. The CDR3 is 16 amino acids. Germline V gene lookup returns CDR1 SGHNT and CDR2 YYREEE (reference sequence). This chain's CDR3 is CASSLGLAGGHGELFF. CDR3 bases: TGTGCCAGCAGCTTGGGACTAGCGGGAGGGCACGGGGAGCTGTTTTTT.

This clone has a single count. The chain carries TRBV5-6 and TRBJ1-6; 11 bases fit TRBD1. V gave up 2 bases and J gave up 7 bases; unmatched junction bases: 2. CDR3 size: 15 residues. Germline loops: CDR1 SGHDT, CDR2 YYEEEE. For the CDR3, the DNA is TGTGCCAGCAGCTTCGGGACAGGGGGAAATTCACCCCTCCACTTT. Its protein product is CASSFGTGGNSPLHF.

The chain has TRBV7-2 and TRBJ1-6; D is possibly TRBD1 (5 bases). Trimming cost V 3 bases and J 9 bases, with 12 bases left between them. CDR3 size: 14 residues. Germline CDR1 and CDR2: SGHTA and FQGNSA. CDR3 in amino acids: CASSFEGVLSPLHF. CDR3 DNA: TGTGCCAGCAGCTTTGAAGGGGTTCTTTCACCCCTCCACTTT.

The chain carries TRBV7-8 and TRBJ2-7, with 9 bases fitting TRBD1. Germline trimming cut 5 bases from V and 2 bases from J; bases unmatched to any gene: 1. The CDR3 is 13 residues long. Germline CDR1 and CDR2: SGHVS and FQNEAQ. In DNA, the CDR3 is TGTGCCAGCAGCCGGGACAGGGCCTACGAGCAGTACTTC. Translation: CASSRDRAYEQYF.

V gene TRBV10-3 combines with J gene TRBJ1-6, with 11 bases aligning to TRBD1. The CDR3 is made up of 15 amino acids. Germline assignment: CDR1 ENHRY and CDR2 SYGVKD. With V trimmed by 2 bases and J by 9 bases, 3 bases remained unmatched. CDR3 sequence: CAISEPGQGGSPLHF. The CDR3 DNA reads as TGTGCCATCAGTGAGCCGGGACAGGGGGGTTCACCCCTCCACTTT.

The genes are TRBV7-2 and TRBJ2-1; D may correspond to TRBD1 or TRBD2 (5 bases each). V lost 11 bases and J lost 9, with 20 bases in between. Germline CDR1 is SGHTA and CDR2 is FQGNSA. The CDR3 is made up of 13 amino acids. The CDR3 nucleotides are TGTGCCGCTGGTCAGGGACCTTCGGCTGAGCAGTTCTTC. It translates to CAAGQGPSAEQFF.

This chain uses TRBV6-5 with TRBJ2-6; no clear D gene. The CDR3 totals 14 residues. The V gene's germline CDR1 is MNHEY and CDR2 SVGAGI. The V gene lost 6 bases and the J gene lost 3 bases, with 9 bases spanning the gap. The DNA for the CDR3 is TGTGCCAGCAGCGACTTTGATGGGGCCAACGTCCTGACTTTC. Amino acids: CASSDFDGANVLTF.

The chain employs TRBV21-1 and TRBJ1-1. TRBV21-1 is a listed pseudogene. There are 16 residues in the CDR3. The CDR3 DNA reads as TGTGCCAGCAGCAGCGGGCTTCTTCCGAGGGACACTGAAGCTTTCTTT. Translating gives CASSSGLLPRDTEAFF.

The CDR3, as DNA: TGTGCCAGCAGTCGTGATGGGGCCCAAGAGACCCAGTACTTC. Amino acid sequence: CASSRDGAQETQYF. The chain links TRBV28 to TRBJ2-5, with D perhaps TRBD1 (5 bases). Trimming pared 5 bases from V and 1 base from J, leaving 11 bases between. Germline V gene data show CDR1 as MDHEN and CDR2 as SYDVKM. There are 14 residues in the CDR3.

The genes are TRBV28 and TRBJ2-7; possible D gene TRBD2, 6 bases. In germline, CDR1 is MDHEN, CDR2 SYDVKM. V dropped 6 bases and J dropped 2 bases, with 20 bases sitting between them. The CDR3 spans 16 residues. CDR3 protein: CASSQGPGGATYEQYF. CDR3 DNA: TGTGCCAGCAGCCAAGGCCCGGGCGGGGCTACCTACGAGCAGTACTTC.

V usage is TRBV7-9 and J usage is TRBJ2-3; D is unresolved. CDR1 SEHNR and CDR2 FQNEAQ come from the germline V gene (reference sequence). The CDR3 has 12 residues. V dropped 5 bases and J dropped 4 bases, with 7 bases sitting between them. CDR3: CASSPRSDTQYF. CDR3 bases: TGTGCCAGCAGCCCCCGATCAGATACGCAGTATTTT.

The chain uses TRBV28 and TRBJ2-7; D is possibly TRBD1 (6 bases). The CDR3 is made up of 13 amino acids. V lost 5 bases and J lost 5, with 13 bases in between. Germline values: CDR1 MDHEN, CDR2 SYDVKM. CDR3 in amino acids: CASSDTGNHEQYF. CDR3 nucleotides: TGTGCCAGCAGTGACACAGGGAACCACGAGCAGTACTTC.

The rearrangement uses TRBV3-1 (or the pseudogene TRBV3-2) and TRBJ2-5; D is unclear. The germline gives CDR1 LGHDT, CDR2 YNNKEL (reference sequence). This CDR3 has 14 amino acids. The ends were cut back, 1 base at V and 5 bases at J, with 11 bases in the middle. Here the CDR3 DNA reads TGTGCCAGCAGCCAAGGGGTCGGCGTCGAGACCCAGTACTTC. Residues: CASSQGVGVETQYF.

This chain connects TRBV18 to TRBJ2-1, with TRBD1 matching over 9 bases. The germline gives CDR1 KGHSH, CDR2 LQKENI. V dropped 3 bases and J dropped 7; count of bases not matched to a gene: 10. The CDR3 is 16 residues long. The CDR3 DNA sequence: TGTGCCAGCTCACCTAGGGACAGGGAGGGCTGGAATGAGCAGTTCTTC. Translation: CASSPRDREGWNEQFF.

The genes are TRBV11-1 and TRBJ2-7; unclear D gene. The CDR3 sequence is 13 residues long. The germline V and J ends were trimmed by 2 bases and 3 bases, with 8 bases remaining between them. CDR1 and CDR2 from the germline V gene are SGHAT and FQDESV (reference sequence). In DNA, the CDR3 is TGTGCCAGCAGCTTACAGGAAAGCTACGAGCAGTACTTC. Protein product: CASSLQESYEQYF.